Described below is a single T cell receptor beta chain sequence and its context. No antigen is known for it. This sample is part of a study of CD4 T cells in relation to SARS-CoV-2 and coronaviruses. Before the COVID-19 pandemic, during about 2011-2019, CD4+ T cells were taken from unexposed donors. After ten to eleven days of culture, CD4+ T cells were isolated. The ends were cut back, 6 bases at V and 3 bases at J, with 15 bases in the middle. The CDR3 loop spans 15 amino acids. CDR1 and CDR2 (germline): ENHRY, SYGVKD. Sequencing was performed with immunoSEQ multiplex PCR; in TCRdb, only in-frame clones are kept and a portion is missing. The sample shows over 15,000 clones, about 80% of them seen only once.

This TCR came from a human donor in good health. The V call is TRBV10-3, the J call TRBJ2-1; maybe TRBD2 (6 bases). The sample taken for sequencing was CD4+ T cells from PBMCs, cultured in vitro. The CDR3 here is CAIRGSGRNYNEQFF. In DNA form, the CDR3 reads TGTGCCATCAGGGGGAGTGGGAGGAACTACAATGAGCAGTTCTTC.